Listed here is a single TCR beta chain. Antigen: not known. Researchers prepared the TRB cDNA libraries using 5' RACE with UMI labels. TCRdb reprocessed the 5' RACE reads and reports one entry per CDR3 protein, with no DNA. This repertoire includes under 70,000 distinct CDR3 sequences. CD45RO-CCR7+CD27+CD95- defined naive CD8+ T cells. These data originate in a study of CXCR3-negative and CXCR3-positive naive CD8 T cells. Study-level points and caveats: Comparison of naive cells showed more hydrophobic TRB CDR3s in CXCR3-positive than in CXCR3-negative naive cells.

Germline V gene lookup returns CDR1 SGDLS and CDR2 YYNGEE. The CDR3 spans 16 residues. This receptor was obtained from a human donor in good health. Some clones in this sample may be carry-over from other donors' samples. The sample comprised naive CXCR3+ CD8+ T cells from blood. Subset indicated: CD45RO-CCR7+CD27+CD95- naive CD8+ T cells expressing CXCR3 (TNR3+). This chain joins TRBV9 and TRBJ2-5; TCRdb picks TRBD1, but there is no DNA to check that call. The chain's CDR3 is CASSVADHTPGETQYF.